The 15 T cell receptor beta chains presented below share a single source sample, sequenced in a study of blood T cell repertoires in COVID-19 (dated by TCRdb to between 2020 and 2021). Receptors were amplified or captured by the immunoSEQ multiplex PCR assay. TCRdb obtained this table from immuneACCESS and retained in-frame rearrangements with V and J assigned. These tables miss some clones; where compared with another copy, unresolved V genes account for less than half of the shortfall, and the remainder is unexplained. The sample table contains some 210,000 clones; only one count was recorded for around 81% of them. The ten largest make up more than 8.5% of the sample. Specimen: PBMCs or T cells enriched from blood (not recorded which). These receptors came from a woman between 45 and 60 years old with acute COVID-19.

The chain uses TRBV10-3 and TRBJ2-7; D possibly corresponds to TRBD1 (6 bases). Trimming stripped 5 bases from V and 6 bases from J, with 20 bases between. The germline gives CDR1 ENHRY, CDR2 SYGVKD. The CDR3 loop spans 15 amino acids. As DNA, the CDR3 is TGTGCCATCAGTCCCTCGGACAGTTGGGCATCCGAGCAGTACTTC. Its protein is CAISPSDSWASEQYF.

This chain joins TRBV7-8 and TRBJ1-3; D is undetermined. Between the trimmed V and J ends, which lost 4 bases and 3 bases, there was a span of 13 bases. This CDR3 region has 15 residues. Germline values: CDR1 SGHVS, CDR2 FQNEAQ. CDR3: CASSSDGLHGNTIYF. In nucleotides, the CDR3 is TGTGCCAGCAGCTCGGACGGACTCCATGGAAACACCATATATTTT.

The J gene is TRBJ1-1, the V gene TRBV10-1, with 11 positions matching TRBD1. CDR1 and CDR2 from the germline V gene are WNHNN and SYGVQD (reference sequence). The CDR3 consists of 23 residues. J lost 0 bases, V lost 5 bases, and 26 bases had no gene match. The CDR3 loop reads CASSFHVGDRGSSVWPMNTEAFF. The CDR3 nucleotides read TGCGCCAGCAGTTTTCATGTGGGGGACAGGGGGTCGTCTGTTTGGCCGATGAACACTGAAGCTTTCTTT.

The chain employs TRBV14 and TRBJ2-2; D gene unclear. V was pared by 2 bases and J by 5 bases, with 6 bases between. This CDR3 contains 13 residues. CDR1 SGHDN and CDR2 FVKESK come from the germline V gene. The CDR3 region has the DNA TGTGCCAGCAGCCAATTGAGAACCGGGGAGCTGTTTTTT. Protein sequence: CASSQLRTGELFF.

The gene calls are TRBV5-1 and TRBJ2-7, with D possibly being TRBD1 (5 bases). V was cut by 0 bases and J by 0 bases, with 10 bases left in between. Germline CDR1 SGHRS, CDR2 YFSETQ. The CDR3 loop spans 15 amino acids. The CDR3, as DNA: TGCGCCAGCAGCTTGGAAGGGGCCGTCTCCTACGAGCAGTACTTC. This codes for CASSLEGAVSYEQYF.

The CDR3 region has the DNA TGTGCCAGCTCCTACGGGACAGGGGAATATGGCTACACCTTC. Protein sequence: CASSYGTGEYGYTF. The rearrangement joins TRBV18 to TRBJ1-2, with 10 nucleotides matching TRBD1. J lost 5 bases, V lost 6 bases, and 6 bases had no gene match. The CDR3 extends over 14 amino acids. CDR1 and CDR2 from the germline V gene are KGHSH and LQKENI.

The rearrangement links TRBV30 to TRBJ1-1; 7 bases line up with TRBD1. The CDR3 is made up of 12 amino acids. The V segment lost 5 bases and the J segment 5 bases; nucleotides outside the gene matches: 5. Germline CDR1 reads GTSNPN; CDR2 reads SVGIG (reference sequence). The CDR3 protein is CAWFRGRTEAFF. The CDR3, as DNA: TGTGCCTGGTTCAGGGGGAGGACTGAAGCTTTCTTT.

The chain combines TRBV28 with TRBJ1-5, with D perhaps TRBD1 (5 bases). V was trimmed by 5 bases and J by 7 bases, leaving 18 bases between them. This CDR3 is built from 15 residues. From germline, CDR1 is MDHEN and CDR2 SYDVKM. CDR3 residues: CASSIGRGRSQPQHF. CDR3 sequence (DNA): TGTGCCAGCAGTATCGGACGGGGGAGAAGCCAGCCCCAGCATTTT.

The chain is built from TRBV6-4 and TRBJ1-5; possibly TRBD1 for D (5 bases). The CDR3 is made up of 14 amino acids. The V gene lost 4 bases and the J gene lost 7 bases, with 14 bases spanning the gap. Per germline, CDR1 MRHNA and CDR2 SNTAGT. The CDR3 reads CASSVGAESQPQHF. The CDR3 DNA follows: TGTGCCAGCAGTGTTGGGGCAGAAAGCCAGCCCCAGCATTTT.

V gene TRBV6-6 combines with J gene TRBJ1-1; the D is unclear. V gave up 8 bases and J gave up 0 bases, with 13 bases separating them. Germline values: CDR1 MNHNY, CDR2 SVGAGI (reference sequence). The CDR3 has 14 amino acids. CDR3 region: CASLTGTVNTEAFF. The DNA for the CDR3 is TGTGCCAGCTTAACCGGAACAGTGAACACTGAAGCTTTCTTT.

The chain uses TRBV3-1 (or the pseudogene TRBV3-2) and TRBJ1-2, with no clear D. Trimming cost V 6 bases and J 7 bases, with 18 bases left between them. Germline values: CDR1 LGHDT, CDR2 YNNKEL (reference sequence). CDR3 size: 14 residues. CDR3 in amino acids: CASSRPGSGGGYTF. CDR3 sequence (DNA): TGTGCCAGCAGTCGACCCGGATCGGGTGGTGGCTACACCTTC.

CDR3 region: CASSDSEGVSGELFF. The CDR3 region has the DNA TGTGCCAGCAGTGACTCGGAAGGAGTTTCCGGGGAGCTGTTTTTT. The V gene is TRBV6-4, the J gene TRBJ2-2; D is unresolved. Germline V gives CDR1 MRHNA, CDR2 SNTAGT. The V and J ends lost 0 bases and 6 bases respectively, with 11 bases between them. This CDR3 contains 15 residues.

This rearrangement joins TRBV27 to TRBJ1-5; 7 bases align to TRBD1. V lost 5 bases to trimming and J lost 6 bases; unmatched junction nucleotides: 10. Germline values: CDR1 MNHEY, CDR2 SMNVEV (reference sequence). There are 15 residues in the CDR3. This CDR3 reads CASSLRAYRGQPQHF. CDR3 nucleotides: TGTGCCAGCAGTCTCCGGGCCTACAGGGGTCAGCCCCAGCATTTT.

The genes are TRBV6-2 or TRBV6-3 and TRBJ2-1, with TRBD2 identical over 13 bases. In germline, CDR1 is MNHEY, CDR2 SVGEGT. With 4 bases clipped from V and 0 bases from J, the junction kept 6 bases outside the gene matches. The CDR3 sequence is 18 residues long. In nucleotides, the CDR3 is TGTGCCAGCAGTTCCGGGACTAGCGGGACCAGCTCCTACAATGAGCAGTTCTTC. Protein product: CASSSGTSGTSSYNEQFF.

The chain is built from TRBV5-1 and TRBJ1-2; TRBD1 aligns across 8 bases. In germline, CDR1 is SGHRS, CDR2 YFSETQ. V lost 0 bases and J lost 8; bases outside the gene matches: 9. The CDR3 consists of 15 residues. The CDR3 coding sequence is TGCGCCAGCAGCTTGGCCCCCGGACAGGGTACAGGCTACACCTTC. Translation gives CASSLAPGQGTGYTF.